Below, 14 T cell receptor beta chains from the same sample are listed, as sequenced in a study of control samples from healthy donors and cancer patients. Sequencing was performed with immunoSEQ multiplex PCR; in TCRdb, only in-frame clones are kept and a portion is missing. The sample holds some 130,000 clones, roughly 86% seen once. Sequencing input: PBMCs. These receptors originate from a man aged 45-60 years with head and neck cancer.

The chain carries TRBV28 and TRBJ1-2, with D perhaps matching TRBD1 (5 bases). This CDR3 is built from 14 residues. CDR1 is MDHEN and CDR2 is SYDVKM in the germline V gene. V gave up 2 bases and J gave up 5 bases, with 12 bases separating them. This chain's CDR3 is CASSLGGVWYGYTF. The CDR3 DNA follows: TGTGCCAGCAGTTTAGGGGGGGTGTGGTATGGCTACACCTTC.

This clone has a single count. The chain couples TRBV14 to TRBJ2-5, with 10 bases fitting TRBD1. CDR3 length equals 14 residues. Germline V lookup: CDR1 SGHDN, CDR2 FVKESK. V dropped 5 bases and J dropped 3; count of bases not matched to a gene: 3. The CDR3 DNA is TGTGCCAGCAGCGCGACAGGGGGCGAAGAGACCCAGTACTTC. It translates to CASSATGGEETQYF.

The rearrangement links TRBV7-9 to TRBJ2-1; the match to TRBD2 covers 10 bases. Germline V lookup: CDR1 SEHNR, CDR2 FQNEAQ (reference sequence). V shed 1 base, J shed 13 bases, and the junction held 13 bases outside the gene matches. CDR3 length: 16 residues. This CDR3 is CASSLVSLAGIVLQFF. The CDR3 DNA sequence: TGTGCCAGCAGCTTAGTTTCACTAGCGGGAATTGTTCTCCAGTTCTTC.

The rearrangement uses TRBV28 and TRBJ2-1; D gene ambiguous. This CDR3 contains 13 residues. Germline V gene lookup returns CDR1 MDHEN and CDR2 SYDVKM. The ends were cut back, 6 bases at V and 9 bases at J, with 15 bases in the middle. In nucleotides, the CDR3 is TGTGCCAGCAGCCCACTTGGGTCTGGTGAGCAGTTCTTC. This gives the protein CASSPLGSGEQFF.

As to this clone: Other DNA sequences from this sample encode an identical CDR3 as well. This sequence joins TRBV5-1 and TRBJ2-7; maybe TRBD1 (6 bases). CDR3 length: 13 residues. The V end lost 1 base, the J end lost 4 bases, and 9 bases lay between the germline ends. CDR1 is SGHRS and CDR2 is YFSETQ in the germline V gene. DNA of the CDR3: TGCGCCAGCAGCTTGCAGGACAGTTACGAGCAGTACTTC. Its translation is CASSLQDSYEQYF.

The chain carries TRBV28 and TRBJ2-7, with 7 bases identical to TRBD2. V trimming: 4 bases; J trimming: 4 bases; junction bases outside the gene matches: 10. Germline V lookup: CDR1 MDHEN, CDR2 SYDVKM. The CDR3 is 15 residues long. The CDR3 nucleotides read TGTGCCAGCAGTTCCGCTGAGCGGGACCGATACGAGCAGTACTTC. Translating gives CASSSAERDRYEQYF.

The chain combines TRBV7-2 with TRBJ2-5; D remains unclear. CDR3 length: 12 residues. Per the germline V gene, CDR1 is SGHTA and CDR2 is FQGNSA. The germline V and J ends were trimmed by 8 bases and 2 bases, with 9 bases remaining between them. This CDR3 reads CASGSVQETQYF. CDR3 coding DNA: TGTGCCAGCGGCAGCGTGCAAGAGACCCAGTACTTC. The variable domain in full, completed from reference TRBV7-2 and TRBJ2-5, reads GAGVSQSPSNKVTEKGKDVELRCDPISGHTALYWYRQSLGQGLEFLIYFQGNSAPDKSGLPSDRFSAERTGGSVSTLTIQRTQQEDSAVYLCASGSVQETQYFGPGTRLLVL.

This sequence joins TRBV10-3 and TRBJ2-1; D tentatively reads TRBD1 or TRBD2 (5 bases each). The CDR3 sequence is 13 residues long. Germline values: CDR1 ENHRY, CDR2 SYGVKD. Deletions cut 6 bases from V and 7 bases from J, with 13 bases between. The CDR3 here is CAIRDGGPNEQFF. The DNA for the CDR3 is TGTGCCATCAGAGATGGGGGTCCTAATGAGCAGTTCTTC.

The genes are TRBV5-1 and TRBJ1-2; D possibly corresponds to TRBD1 (5 bases). In germline, CDR1 is SGHRS, CDR2 YFSETQ. The V end lost 0 bases, the J end lost 5 bases, and 14 bases lay between the germline ends. The CDR3 spans 15 residues. CDR3 DNA: TGCGCCAGCAGCTTGGAATGGGGCCACCTATATGGCTACACCTTC. Its protein is CASSLEWGHLYGYTF. The full variable domain, in which reference TRBV5-1 and TRBJ1-2 provide the parts outside the CDR3, is KAGVTQTPRYLIKTRGQQVTLSCSPISGHRSVSWYQQTPGQGLQFLFEYFSETQRNKGNFPGRFSGRQFSNSRSEMNVSTLELGDSALYLCASSLEWGHLYGYTFGSGTRLTVV.

The CDR3 DNA is TGCGCCAGCAGCTTGGGACAGGGTGACAATGAGCAGTTCTTC. This sequence encodes CASSLGQGDNEQFF. The gene calls are TRBV5-1 and TRBJ2-1; TRBD1 agrees at 7 bases. CDR3 length: 14 residues. V gave up 0 bases and J gave up 5 bases; unmatched junction bases: 2. The germline CDR1 and CDR2 sequences are SGHRS and YFSETQ.

The J gene is TRBJ1-2, the V gene TRBV4-1; tentatively, D is TRBD1 (5 bases). Germline V lookup: CDR1 MGHRA, CDR2 YSYEKL. The ends were cut back, 1 base at V and 5 bases at J, with 14 bases in the middle. This CDR3 comprises 15 residues. CDR3 sequence (DNA): TGCGCCAGCAGCCAAGGATTTGGGGGGTTGTATGGCTACACCTTC. It encodes CASSQGFGGLYGYTF.

The rearrangement uses TRBV25-1 and TRBJ1-1; the match to TRBD1 covers 8 bases. This CDR3 has 13 residues. The V segment lost 8 bases and the J segment 5 bases; nucleotides outside the gene matches: 7. The germline V gene encodes CDR1 MGHDK and CDR2 SYGVNS. CDR3 nucleotide sequence: TGTGCCAGCCAGGGGGCTGGGGGGACTGAAGCTTTCTTT. Protein: CASQGAGGTEAFF.

CDR3 DNA sequence: TGTGCCAGTAGAGGACAGGGTGATAATGAAAAACTGTTTTTT. Translation gives CASRGQGDNEKLFF. This sequence joins TRBV5-6 and TRBJ1-4, with 8 bases lining up with TRBD1. The CDR3 runs to 14 residues. Per germline, CDR1 SGHDT and CDR2 YYEEEE. The ends lost 8 bases at V and 4 bases at J; junction bases unmatched: 7.

J is TRBJ2-1 and V is TRBV5-4, with 10 bases that match TRBD2. CDR3 length: 16 residues. V was clipped by 0 bases and J by 6 bases; unmatched bases: 6. Germline V CDR1 and CDR2: SGHNT, YYREEE (reference sequence). DNA of the CDR3: TGTGCCAGCAGCTTGGCAGCGGGGGGGCGGATCAATGAGCAGTTCTTC. Translating gives CASSLAAGGRINEQFF. The whole variable domain, filled in from reference TRBV5-4 and TRBJ2-1, reads ETGVTQSPTHLIKTRGQQVTLRCSSQSGHNTVSWYQQALGQGPQFIFQYYREEENGRGNFPPRFSGLQFPNYSSELNVNALELDDSALYLCASSLAAGGRINEQFFGPGTRLTVL.